Listed below are T cell receptor beta chains from one sample, sequenced in a study of T cell changes during pregnancy in multiple sclerosis. TCRdb keeps only in-frame clones here, not all; method: immunoSEQ multiplex PCR. The sample includes tens of thousands of clones, around 90% of them seen just once. The source was peripheral blood, collected in the second trimester of pregnancy. The receptors come from a female donor with multiple sclerosis, enrolled in a pregnancy study. Both conserved end residues are part of each CDR3. The D gene is left open where the match is weak. Size is stated for part of the rows, as once, few or many counts, or as a class when the clone is expanded.

V gene	D gene	clone size	J gene	CDR3 protein	CDR3 DNA
TRBV13	TRBD2	NA	TRBJ2-7	CASSPRLAGGHEQYF	TGTGCCAGCAGCCCCCGACTAGCGGGAGGGCACGAGCAGTACTTC
TRBV19	TRBD1	once	TRBJ2-7	CASSRDRGAYEQYF	TGTGCCAGTAGTAGGGACAGGGGGGCCTACGAGCAGTACTTC
TRBV28	NA	NA	TRBJ1-5	CASAGRGPRQPQHF	TGTGCCAGCGCCGGGAGGGGCCCACGGCAGCCCCAGCATTTT
TRBV30	NA	NA	TRBJ2-3	CAWREQGADTQYF	TGTGCCTGGAGGGAACAGGGTGCAGATACGCAGTATTTT
TRBV28	TRBD1	NA	TRBJ2-2	CASNRQGVRDTGELFF	TGTGCCAGCAACAGACAGGGCGTGAGGGACACCGGGGAGCTGTTTTTT
TRBV27	TRBD1	NA	TRBJ2-1	CASSFLGTGAPNEQFF	TGTGCCAGCAGTTTTTTGGGGACAGGGGCCCCCAATGAGCAGTTCTTC
TRBV27	TRBD2	NA	TRBJ2-1	CASSPRDSGGVYNEQFF	TGTGCCAGCAGTCCCCGGGATAGCGGGGGGGTCTACAATGAGCAGTTCTTC
TRBV18	NA	NA	TRBJ2-7	CASSPTGAYEQYF	TGTGCCAGCTCACCAACCGGGGCCTACGAGCAGTACTTC
TRBV29-1	TRBD2	NA	TRBJ2-1	CSVGGGGSYNEQFF	TGCAGCGTTGGCGGGGGGGGGTCCTACAATGAGCAGTTCTTC
TRBV5-1	NA	NA	TRBJ2-2	CASSFSGTSNTGELFF	TGCGCCAGCAGCTTCTCCGGGACTTCGAACACCGGGGAGCTGTTTTTT